The 6 T cell receptor beta chains below all came from one sample that was sequenced in a study of cytomegalovirus exposure and HLA in healthy donors. Assay used: immunoSEQ multiplex PCR; TCRdb lists only in-frame clones, some missing. The data hold roughly 150,000 clones, with less than 95% observed a single time. Sequenced material: PBMCs. These TCRs come from a man younger than 35 in good health and CMV-seropositive.

The V and J genes are TRBV6-1 and TRBJ2-7; 7 positions agree with TRBD1. Per the germline V gene, CDR1 is MNHNS and CDR2 is SASEGT. The CDR3 runs 14 residues. Unmatched junction bases numbered 5, after V lost 3 bases and J lost 3 bases. The CDR3 coding sequence is TGTGCCAGCAGTGAGGGACAGAGCTACTACGAGCAGTACTTC. Encoded protein: CASSEGQSYYEQYF.

The chain carries TRBV28 and TRBJ2-7; 8 positions agree with TRBD1. Trimming at V came to 6 bases and at J to 0 bases, leaving 7 bases not matched to a gene. CDR3 length: 15 amino acids. The germline gives CDR1 MDHEN, CDR2 SYDVKM. CDR3 DNA: TGTGCCAGCAGCCCTAGGACAGGGTACTCCTACGAGCAGTACTTC. Encoded protein: CASSPRTGYSYEQYF.

The chain joins TRBV25-1 to TRBJ1-2, with D tentatively TRBD1 (5 bases). The CDR3 runs 14 residues. Trimming removed 6 bases at V and 0 bases at J, with 11 bases between. The germline V gene encodes CDR1 MGHDK and CDR2 SYGVNS. CDR3 amino acids: CASSRPGPNYGYTF. The DNA of the CDR3 is TGTGCCAGCAGCCGGCCAGGGCCTAACTATGGCTACACCTTC.

The genes are TRBV28 and TRBJ2-1, with 8 bases identical to TRBD1. V lost 5 bases to trimming and J lost 14 bases; unmatched junction nucleotides: 8. Germline V CDR1 and CDR2: MDHEN, SYDVKM. The CDR3 loop spans 12 amino acids. CDR3 nucleotide sequence: TGTGCCAGCAGTCTATATTACAGGGGGGAGTTCTTC. Protein: CASSLYYRGEFF.

The gene calls are TRBV5-1 and TRBJ1-1, with 7 bases fitting TRBD1. The trim removed 4 bases at V and 3 bases at J, leaving 9 bases unmatched. Germline CDR1 SGHRS, CDR2 YFSETQ. The CDR3 sequence is 15 residues long. CDR3 bases: TGCGCCAGCAGCCCTGGGACAGACCCCTACACTGAAGCTTTCTTT. This encodes CASSPGTDPYTEAFF.

The chain has TRBV2 and TRBJ2-2, with D possibly being TRBD1 (6 bases). Germline V CDR1 and CDR2: SNHLY, FYNNEI. This CDR3 comprises 13 residues. The ends were cut back, 7 bases at V and 3 bases at J, with 9 bases in the middle. This CDR3 is CASKDRDTGELFF. The CDR3 region has the DNA TGTGCCAGCAAGGACAGAGACACCGGGGAGCTGTTTTTT.